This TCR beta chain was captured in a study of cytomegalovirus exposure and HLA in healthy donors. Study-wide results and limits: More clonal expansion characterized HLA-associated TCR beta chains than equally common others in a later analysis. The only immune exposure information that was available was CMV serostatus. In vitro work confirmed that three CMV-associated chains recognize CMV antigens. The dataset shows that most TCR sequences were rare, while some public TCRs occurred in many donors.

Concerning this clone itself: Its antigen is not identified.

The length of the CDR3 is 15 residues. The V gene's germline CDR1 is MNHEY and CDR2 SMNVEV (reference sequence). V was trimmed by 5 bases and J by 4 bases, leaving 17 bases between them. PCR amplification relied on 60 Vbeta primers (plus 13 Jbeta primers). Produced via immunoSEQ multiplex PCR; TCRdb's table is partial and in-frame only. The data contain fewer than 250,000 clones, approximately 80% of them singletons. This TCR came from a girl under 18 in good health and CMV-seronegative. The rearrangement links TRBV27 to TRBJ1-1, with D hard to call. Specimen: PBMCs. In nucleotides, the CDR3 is TGTGCCAGCAGTATATTCCCCGACATATCCACTGAAGCTTTCTTT. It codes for CASSIFPDISTEAFF.